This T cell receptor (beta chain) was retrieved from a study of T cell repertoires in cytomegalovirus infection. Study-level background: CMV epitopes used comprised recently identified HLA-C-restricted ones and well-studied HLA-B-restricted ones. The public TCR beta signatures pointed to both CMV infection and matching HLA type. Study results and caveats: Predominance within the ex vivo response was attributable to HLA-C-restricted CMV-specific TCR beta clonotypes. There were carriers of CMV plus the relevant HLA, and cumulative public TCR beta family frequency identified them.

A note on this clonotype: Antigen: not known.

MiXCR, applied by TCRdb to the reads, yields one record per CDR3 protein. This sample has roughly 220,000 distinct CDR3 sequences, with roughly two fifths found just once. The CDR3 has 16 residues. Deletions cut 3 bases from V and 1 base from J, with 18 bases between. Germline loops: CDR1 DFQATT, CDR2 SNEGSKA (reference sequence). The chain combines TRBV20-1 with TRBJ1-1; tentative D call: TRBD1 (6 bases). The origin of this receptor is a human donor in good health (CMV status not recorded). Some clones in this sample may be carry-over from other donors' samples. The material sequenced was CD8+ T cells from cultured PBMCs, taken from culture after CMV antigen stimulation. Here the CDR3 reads CSARGAALPKNTEAFF. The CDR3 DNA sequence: TGCAGTGCTAGGGGGGCCGCGCTTCCGAAGAACACTGAAGCTTTCTTT.